This TCR beta chain was identified during a study of OX40 agonist ivuxolimab in advanced cancers. Overall study context: Ivuxolimab was delivered to patients intravenously every 2 weeks at doses spanning 0.01 to 10 mg/kg. Two cutaneous melanoma patients and one hepatocellular carcinoma patient, three in all, had partial responses. Study conclusions and caveats: The study found that CD8+ T cells averaged more expanded clones than CD4+.

Autoimmune disease history or systemic immunosuppression disqualified patients. Produced via immunoSEQ multiplex PCR; TCRdb's table is partial and in-frame only. The repertoire holds 150,000 to 190,000 clones, with approximately 94% as singletons. Points on this clone: No antigen is known for it.

This CDR3 region has 15 residues. The germline V gene encodes CDR1 SGHAT and CDR2 FQNNGV. V lost 5 bases, J lost 7 bases, and 15 bases lay in between. This chain joins TRBV11-2 and TRBJ1-6; TRBD1 is a possible D gene (6 bases). Sample: CD4+ or CD8+ T cells sorted from blood, taken in a trial of the OX40 agonist ivuxolimab. This sequence originates from an adult with an advanced solid tumor such as melanoma, head and neck, liver or kidney cancer. The CDR3 sequence: CASSKRDRLNSPLHF. CDR3 DNA: TGTGCCAGCAGCAAGAGAGACAGGCTAAATTCACCCCTCCACTTT.